This record concerns one T cell receptor beta chain sequence. This entry comes from a study of PD-L1 blockade in urothelial cancer. About the research overall: Analysis of the blood was performed 3 weeks (second dose) and 6 weeks after treatment start.

TCRdb's copy holds only in-frame clones and misses some; the assay was immunoSEQ multiplex PCR. Of about 95,000 clones in the sample, 90% were seen once. The V segment lost 3 bases and the J segment 3 bases; nucleotides outside the gene matches: 8. CDR1 is LGHNA, CDR2 YSLEER, per germline. This CDR3 is 18 amino acids long. Time point of the sample: pretreatment peripheral blood. Sample contribution per patient ranged from 1 to 8, covering pretreatment and on-treatment. This clonotype originated in a man aged 55 to 70 with urothelial cancer. The sample consisted of PBMCs, taken around atezolizumab (anti-PD-L1) treatment. The rearrangement joins TRBV4-3 to TRBJ2-3; 14 bases fit TRBD2. The CDR3 loop reads CASSQLRGTSGSTDTQYF. CDR3 DNA sequence: TGCGCCAGCAGCCAGTTGCGCGGGACTAGCGGGAGTACAGATACGCAGTATTTT.